The rows below give T cell receptor beta chains drawn from one sample of a study of CD8 T cells in ankylosing spondylitis. Each CDR3 protein is one row after TCRdb ran MiXCR on the 5' RACE reads. Seen here are 670,000 or so distinct CDR3 sequences, roughly 19% observed once, and the top ten hold over 15%. Material: blood, either unsorted or a sorted T cell fraction (not recorded which). The receptors derive from a male donor with ankylosing spondylitis. Both conserved end residues are part of each CDR3. D genes are given only for firm matches. A row's size may be missing; if present it is once, few, many or a size class.

J gene | V gene | D gene | clone size | CDR3 protein | CDR3 DNA
TRBJ1-5 | TRBV28 | . | few | CASSLPWDTANRAQHF | TGTGCCAGCAGTTTGCCCTGGGACACGGCCAATCGGGCCCAGCATTTT
TRBJ1-2 | TRBV12-3/TRBV12-4 | TRBD1 | . | CASTRTGVYGYTF | TGTGCCAGCACCCGGACAGGGGTCTATGGCTACACCTTC
TRBJ2-7 | TRBV29-1 | . | . | CSVEGVEEQYF | TGCAGCGTTGAAGGTGTGGAGGAGCAGTACTTC
TRBJ1-1 | TRBV5-5 | . | few | CASSFAPRGEGTEAFF | TGTGCCAGCAGCTTTGCCCCTAGAGGGGAGGGAACTGAAGCTTTCTTT
TRBJ2-1 | TRBV29-1 | TRBD2 | many | CSVATSGGGYGPRNEQFF | TGCAGCGTGGCTACTAGCGGGGGAGGGTATGGCCCTCGGAATGAGCAGTTCTTC
TRBJ2-1 | TRBV11-2 | . | few | CASSPQTSSYNEQFF | TGTGCCAGCAGCCCGCAGACTAGCTCCTACAATGAGCAGTTCTTC
TRBJ2-2 | TRBV11-2 | . | . | CASSHSLTSPRDTGELFF | TGTGCCAGCAGTCACTCGTTAACTAGCCCCCGAGACACCGGGGAGCTGTTTTTT
TRBJ2-7 | TRBV11-2 | . | few | CASSLTYSTYEQYF | TGTGCCAGCAGCTTAACCTACTCGACTTACGAGCAGTACTTC
TRBJ2-1 | TRBV28 | . | few | CASSPGLTVSNEQFF | TGTGCCAGCAGTCCCGGTTTAACGGTGAGCAATGAGCAGTTCTTC
TRBJ2-5 | TRBV5-1 | TRBD2 | few | CASSFEGGETQYF | TGCGCCAGCAGCTTTGAGGGAGGGGAGACCCAGTACTTC
TRBJ1-5 | TRBV5-1 | . | few | CASSQSGKGKRIVSNQPQHF | TGCGCCAGCAGCCAGTCCGGTAAAGGGAAGAGAATAGTTAGCAATCAGCCCCAGCATTTT
TRBJ2-7 | TRBV27 | TRBD1 | . | CASRLGQGGIYEQYF | TGTGCCAGCAGGCTCGGACAGGGGGGTATCTACGAGCAGTACTTC
TRBJ1-2 | TRBV6-1 | . | . | CASSPYTWYGYTF | TGTGCCAGCAGTCCATATACGTGGTATGGCTACACCTTC
TRBJ1-1 | TRBV9 | . | . | CASSVQTGANTEAFF | TGTGCCAGCAGCGTCCAGACGGGGGCGAACACTGAAGCTTTCTTT
TRBJ2-3 | TRBV3-1 | . | . | CASGLGSTDTQYF | TGTGCCAGTGGACTTGGGAGCACAGATACGCAGTATTTT
TRBJ2-3 | TRBV7-2 | . | few | CASSLRVEPGDTQYF | TGTGCCAGCAGCTTAAGGGTAGAGCCGGGAGATACGCAGTATTTT
TRBJ2-7 | TRBV4-1 | TRBD1 | few | CASSPSGQGMREQYF | TGCGCCAGCAGCCCTTCAGGACAGGGAATGAGGGAGCAGTACTTC
TRBJ2-2 | TRBV6-5 | TRBD1 | . | CASSWTGGFGELFF | TGTGCCAGCAGTTGGACAGGGGGCTTCGGGGAGCTGTTTTTT
TRBJ2-1 | TRBV5-1 | . | . | CASSLSREFYNEQFF | TGCGCCAGCAGCTTGAGCAGGGAGTTTTACAATGAGCAGTTCTTC
TRBJ1-1 | TRBV2 | TRBD1 | few | CASRPGQGLGTEAFF | TGTGCCAGCCGACCGGGACAGGGCCTGGGGACTGAAGCTTTCTTT
TRBJ1-1 | TRBV27 | . | . | CASSLWAGMNTEAFF | TGTGCCAGCAGTTTATGGGCAGGGATGAACACTGAAGCTTTCTTT
TRBJ1-5 | TRBV28 | . | few | CASSSIVRVGPGRNQPQHF | TGTGCCAGCAGTTCGATTGTACGTGTCGGTCCCGGGCGAAATCAGCCCCAGCATTTT